This T cell receptor (beta chain) was observed in a study of OX40 agonist ivuxolimab in advanced cancers. Profiling relied on immunoSEQ multiplex PCR, and the TCRdb table lists in-frame clones only, not all of them. In the table there are around 7,000 clones, around three quarters of which are singletons. CDR3 length: 14 amino acids. Germline V lookup: CDR1 SGDLS, CDR2 YYNGEE. V lost 4 bases, J lost 7 bases, and 6 bases stayed unmatched. V gene TRBV9 combines with J gene TRBJ2-1, with TRBD1 matching 9 bases. The sample consisted of CD4+ or CD8+ T cells sorted from blood, taken in a trial of the OX40 agonist ivuxolimab. This TCR was sampled from an adult with an advanced solid tumor such as melanoma, head and neck, liver or kidney cancer. Written as DNA, the CDR3 is TGTGCCAGCAGCTTGACAGGGGGACTAAATGAGCAGTTCTTC. This translates into CASSLTGGLNEQFF.